The clone carrying this T cell receptor (beta chain) was seen many times. The antigen is undetermined. Germline V gene lookup returns CDR1 SGHRS and CDR2 YFSETQ. The CDR3 contains 13 residues. V was pared by 4 bases and J by 4 bases, with 11 bases between. This record belongs to a study of T-cell reconstitution after alpha-beta-depleted transplantation in children. Study-wide findings and caveats: T-cell counts and diversity at one year following transplant were attributed mainly to newly produced T cells. Expanded graft clones numbering several hundred reportedly gave rise to alpha-beta T cells about two months after transplant. From surviving recipient T cells and thymic progenitors came the high day-60 TCRbeta diversity observed in some patients.

Unique molecular identifiers were incorporated into the prepared TCRbeta library. TCRdb reprocessed the PCR reads via MiXCR and lists one record per CDR3 protein. The data contain about 200,000 distinct CDR3 sequences, about 6.6% of them singletons. This chain connects TRBV5-1 to TRBJ1-2; D not certain. This clonotype originated in a boy younger than 10 with acute lymphoblastic leukemia, due to receive a stem cell transplant. The sample consisted of PBMCs, taken before TCRalphabeta/CD19-depleted stem cell transplant. The CDR3 DNA is TGCGCCAGCAGCAGCGGGTCCGTCTATGGCTACACCTTC. It is translated as CASSSGSVYGYTF.